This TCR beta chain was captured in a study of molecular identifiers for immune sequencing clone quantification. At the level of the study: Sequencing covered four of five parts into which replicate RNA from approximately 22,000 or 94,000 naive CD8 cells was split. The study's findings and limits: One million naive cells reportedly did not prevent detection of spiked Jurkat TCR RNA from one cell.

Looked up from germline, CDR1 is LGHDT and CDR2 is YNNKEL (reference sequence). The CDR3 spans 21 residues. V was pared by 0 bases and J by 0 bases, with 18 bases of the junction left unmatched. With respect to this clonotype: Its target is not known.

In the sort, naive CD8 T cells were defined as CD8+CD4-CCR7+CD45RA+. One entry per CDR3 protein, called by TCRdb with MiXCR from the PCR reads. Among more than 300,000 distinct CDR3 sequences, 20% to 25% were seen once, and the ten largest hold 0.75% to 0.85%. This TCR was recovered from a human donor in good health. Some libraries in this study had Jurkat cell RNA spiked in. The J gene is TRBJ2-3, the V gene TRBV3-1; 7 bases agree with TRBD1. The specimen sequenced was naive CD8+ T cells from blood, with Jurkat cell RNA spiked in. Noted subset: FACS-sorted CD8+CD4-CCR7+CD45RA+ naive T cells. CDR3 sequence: CASSQDPPGFYRGASTDTQYF. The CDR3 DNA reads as TGTGCCAGCAGCCAAGATCCGCCCGGGTTTTACAGGGGTGCTAGCACAGATACGCAGTATTTT.